Ten or more counts support the clone carrying this T cell receptor beta chain. The antigen remains unidentified. The data stem from a study of regulatory T cells in long-lasting Graves disease. Relying on iRepertoire HTBI primers and Arm-PCR of CDR3 regions, the team built TCR beta libraries. MiXCR, run by TCRdb on the multiplex PCR reads, gives a single entry per CDR3 protein. The table lists around 330,000 distinct CDR3 sequences, 15% to 20% of them singletons. The germline V and J ends were trimmed by 5 bases and 5 bases, with 8 bases remaining between them. The germline CDR1 and CDR2 sequences are SEHNR and FQNEAQ (reference sequence). This CDR3 has 12 amino acids. Study results and limitations: Sample size, which was small, may have reduced accuracy. Persistent disease favored TRBV28, TRBJ1-2 and TRBJ2-5.

Described time point: newly diagnosed GD, antithyroid drugs for less than 3 months. Preparation of the TCR library used RNA extracted from PBMCs. The sequence was collected from a female donor with Graves disease. The material sequenced was peripheral blood mononuclear cells (PBMCs), taken at new diagnosis, from a patient treated with antithyroid drugs. The rearrangement links TRBV7-9 to TRBJ2-3; D not certain. CDR3 protein: CASSLMRDTQYF. In DNA, the CDR3 is TGTGCCAGCAGCCTTATGCGAGATACGCAGTATTTT. Supplemented by reference TRBV7-9 and TRBJ2-3, the full variable domain reads DTGVSQNPRHKITKRGQNVTFRCDPISEHNRLYWYRQTLGQGPEFLTYFQNEAQLEKSRLLSDRFSAERPKGSFSTLEIQRTEQGDSAMYLCASSLMRDTQYFGPGTRLTVL.